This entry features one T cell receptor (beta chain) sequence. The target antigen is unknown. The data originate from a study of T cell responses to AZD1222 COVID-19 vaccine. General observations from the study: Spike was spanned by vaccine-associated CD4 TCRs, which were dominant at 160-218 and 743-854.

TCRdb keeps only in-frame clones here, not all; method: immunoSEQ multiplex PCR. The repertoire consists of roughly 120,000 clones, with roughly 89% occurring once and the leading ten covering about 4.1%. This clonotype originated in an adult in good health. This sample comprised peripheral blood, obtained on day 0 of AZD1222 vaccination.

Here the CDR3 DNA reads TGTGCCAGCAGCCCCTACGGGGGAGAGACCCAGTACTTC. This encodes CASSPYGGETQYF. The chain joins TRBV3-1 (or the pseudogene TRBV3-2) to TRBJ2-5; D perhaps matches TRBD2 (6 bases). The CDR3 sequence is 13 residues long. Per the germline V gene, CDR1 is LGHDT and CDR2 is YNNKEL (reference sequence). With 4 bases removed from V and 4 bases from J, the gap between germline ends came to 10 bases.